These T cell receptor beta chains were read from a single sample in a study of monozygotic twins with inflammatory bowel disease. With the 5' RACE reads reprocessed, TCRdb shows one record per CDR3 protein and no DNA. This sample's table has nearly 450,000 distinct CDR3 sequences. The sample was blood. The receptors here all came from a human donor with ulcerative colitis or Crohn's disease, or a healthy co-twin of an affected twin (not recorded which). Each CDR3 is given with its conserved first and last residue.

V,J,CDR3
TRBV12-5,TRBJ1-1,CASGKFMNTEAFF
TRBV6-5,TRBJ1-2,CASRSGGNYGYTF
TRBV4-2,TRBJ2-6,CASSQGRDRVTPGANVLTF
TRBV6-1,TRBJ2-3,CASRDRGSADTQYF
TRBV7-2,TRBJ2-7,CASSGWQGSEQYF
TRBV4-3,TRBJ2-7,CASSPITGSVYEQYF
TRBV5-1,TRBJ2-5,CASSASGGVVQETQYF
TRBV12-3/TRBV12-4,TRBJ1-3,CASSPLRDLSGNTIYF
TRBV12-3/TRBV12-4,TRBJ2-3,CASSLGASTDTQYF
TRBV18,TRBJ1-6,CASSLELVRGDNSPLHF
TRBV27,TRBJ1-4,CASSLSAEGAYEKLFF
TRBV4-1,TRBJ2-2,CASSQDRGKGGELFF
TRBV6-1,TRBJ2-1,CASRSISGTSGSNEQFF
TRBV19,TRBJ2-2,CASTWRGRANTGELFF
TRBV5-1,TRBJ2-7,CASSSDGLGKYF
TRBV3-1,TRBJ1-2,CASSSHGTGNYGYTF
TRBV7-8,TRBJ2-1,CASSSPGPSKEWGSYNEQFF
TRBV20-1,TRBJ1-2,CSASAGNNYGYTF
TRBV5-1,TRBJ1-4,CASSFAGQYNEKLFF
TRBV20-1,TRBJ2-5,CSAWTSGRVETQYF
TRBV12-3/TRBV12-4,TRBJ2-2,CASSKGVLDTGELFF
TRBV4-1,TRBJ2-3,CASTRLAGTTDTQYF
TRBV20-1,TRBJ2-5,CSARPGRAGLPFTQYF